This T cell receptor (beta chain) was sequenced in a study of PD-1 blockade in classical Hodgkin lymphoma. As for the study in general: Nivolumab dosed at 3 mg/kg went to patients intravenously every 2 weeks. Study observations and caveats: CD4+ TCR diversity, unlike CD8+, rose significantly by C4D1. Repertoire difference causes, possibly disease activity or prior therapy, remain undefined.

Sequencing was performed with immunoSEQ multiplex PCR; in TCRdb, only in-frame clones are kept and a portion is missing. Here the sample spans 34,000 or so clones, 81% being singletons. Trimming pared 3 bases from V and 3 bases from J, leaving 7 bases between. This CDR3 comprises 13 residues. Germline CDR1 reads SGHAT; CDR2 reads FQNNGV. The table lists this clone with a count of one. Its antigen is currently unknown. Time point noted: cycle 4 day 1 (C4D1), after more than 5 weeks of nivolumab. Each and every patient relapsed after autologous stem cell transplantation, and patients got differing brentuximab vedotin exposure.

This material consisted of peripheral blood mononuclear cells (PBMCs), taken before the fourth cycle of nivolumab. The clonotype was recovered from a human donor with classical Hodgkin lymphoma. The gene calls are TRBV11-2 and TRBJ2-3, with D tentatively TRBD2 (6 bases). CDR3 protein: CASSFGLTDTQYF. The CDR3 DNA reads TGTGCCAGCAGCTTCGGACTAACAGATACGCAGTATTTT.